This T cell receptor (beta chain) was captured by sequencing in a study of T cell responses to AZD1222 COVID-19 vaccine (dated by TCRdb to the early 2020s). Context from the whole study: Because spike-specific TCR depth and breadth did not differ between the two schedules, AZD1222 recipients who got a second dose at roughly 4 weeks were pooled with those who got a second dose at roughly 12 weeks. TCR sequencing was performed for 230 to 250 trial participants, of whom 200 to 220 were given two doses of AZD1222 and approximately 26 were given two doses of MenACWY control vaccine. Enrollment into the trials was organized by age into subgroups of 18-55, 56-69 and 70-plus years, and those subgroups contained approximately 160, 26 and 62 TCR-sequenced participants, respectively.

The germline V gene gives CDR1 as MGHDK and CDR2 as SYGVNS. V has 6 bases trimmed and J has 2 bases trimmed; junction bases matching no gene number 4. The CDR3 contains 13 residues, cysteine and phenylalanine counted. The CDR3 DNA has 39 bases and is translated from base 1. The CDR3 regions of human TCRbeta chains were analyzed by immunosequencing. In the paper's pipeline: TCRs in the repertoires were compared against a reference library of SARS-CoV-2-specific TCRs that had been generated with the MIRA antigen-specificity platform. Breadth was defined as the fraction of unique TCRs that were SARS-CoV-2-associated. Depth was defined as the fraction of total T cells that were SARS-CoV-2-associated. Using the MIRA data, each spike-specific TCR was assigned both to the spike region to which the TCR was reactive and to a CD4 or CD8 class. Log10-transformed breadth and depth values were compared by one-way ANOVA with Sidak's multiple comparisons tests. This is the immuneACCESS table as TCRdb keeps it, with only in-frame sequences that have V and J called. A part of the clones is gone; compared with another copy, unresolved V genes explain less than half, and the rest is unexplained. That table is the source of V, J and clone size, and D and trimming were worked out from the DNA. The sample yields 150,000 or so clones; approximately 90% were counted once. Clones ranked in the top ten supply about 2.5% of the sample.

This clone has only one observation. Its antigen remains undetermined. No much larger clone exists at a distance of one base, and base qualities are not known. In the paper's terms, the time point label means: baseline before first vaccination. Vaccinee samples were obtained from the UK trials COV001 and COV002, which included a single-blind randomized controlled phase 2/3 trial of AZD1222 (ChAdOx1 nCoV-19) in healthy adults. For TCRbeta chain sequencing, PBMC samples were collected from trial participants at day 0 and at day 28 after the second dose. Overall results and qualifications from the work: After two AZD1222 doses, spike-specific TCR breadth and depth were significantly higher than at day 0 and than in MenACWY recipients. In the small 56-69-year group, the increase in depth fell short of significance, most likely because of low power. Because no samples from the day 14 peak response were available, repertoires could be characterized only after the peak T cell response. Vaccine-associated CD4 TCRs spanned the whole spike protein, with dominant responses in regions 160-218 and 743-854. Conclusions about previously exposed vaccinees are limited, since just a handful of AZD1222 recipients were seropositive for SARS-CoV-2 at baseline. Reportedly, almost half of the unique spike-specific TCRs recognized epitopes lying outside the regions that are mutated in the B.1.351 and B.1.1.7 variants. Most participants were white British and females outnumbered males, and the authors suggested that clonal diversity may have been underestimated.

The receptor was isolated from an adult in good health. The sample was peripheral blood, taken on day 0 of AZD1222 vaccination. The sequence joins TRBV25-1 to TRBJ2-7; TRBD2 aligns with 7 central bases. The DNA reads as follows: TGTGCCAGCAGCTTGGCGGGAGCCTACGAGCAGTACTTC. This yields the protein CASSLAGAYEQYF.